This is a list of T cell receptor beta chains from one sample in a study of cytomegalovirus exposure and HLA in healthy donors. Assay used: immunoSEQ multiplex PCR; TCRdb lists only in-frame clones, some missing. The sample records roughly 330,000 clones, roughly 90% being singletons. The sequencing sample was made of PBMCs. The receptor source for this set is a woman in her thirties in good health and CMV-seropositive. The CDR3 runs from the conserved cysteine through the conserved F or W. D genes are given only for firm matches. Expanded clones are given a class, and other clones once, few, many or no size at all.

size,length,D,V,J,CDR3,DNA
.,16,TRBD2,TRBV5-4,TRBJ2-2,CASSSGGRAETGELFF,TGTGCCAGCAGCTCTGGCGGGAGGGCCGAAACCGGGGAGCTGTTTTTT
.,16,.,TRBV6-5,TRBJ2-7,CASSYSGQGLDYEQYF,TGTGCCAGCAGTTACTCGGGTCAGGGTCTTGACTACGAGCAGTACTTC
.,12,.,TRBV29-1,TRBJ2-7,CSVLGDRPEQYF,TGCAGCGTCCTAGGTGATCGACCAGAGCAGTACTTC
.,11,.,TRBV6-5,TRBJ2-7,CATTEGYEQYF,TGTGCCACCACCGAGGGCTACGAGCAGTACTTC
.,15,.,TRBV18,TRBJ1-6,CASSPTGANNSPLHF,TGTGCCAGCTCACCAACCGGGGCCAATAATTCACCCCTCCACTTT
once,16,TRBD2,TRBV4-2,TRBJ2-1,CASSRRLAGGVNEQFF,TGTGCCAGCAGCCGAAGACTAGCGGGAGGGGTCAATGAGCAGTTCTTC
.,14,.,TRBV28,TRBJ2-7,CASSLAFGTYEQYF,TGTGCCAGCAGTTTGGCTTTCGGTACCTACGAGCAGTACTTC
.,16,TRBD1,TRBV18,TRBJ2-7,CASSHGQGTVRYEQYF,TGTGCCAGCTCGCACGGACAGGGTACGGTAAGATACGAGCAGTACTTC
.,17,.,TRBV9,TRBJ1-6,CASSVGVPSSYNSPLHF,TGTGCCAGCAGCGTAGGGGTACCGAGCTCCTATAATTCACCCCTCCACTTT
.,16,TRBD1,TRBV5-1,TRBJ1-1,CASSLPTGGSNTEAFF,TGCGCCAGCAGCTTACCGACAGGGGGCTCGAACACTGAAGCTTTCTTT
.,14,.,TRBV7-6,TRBJ2-7,CASSWQASSHEQYF,TGTGCCAGCAGCTGGCAGGCGAGCTCCCACGAGCAGTACTTC
.,16,.,TRBV27,TRBJ2-5,CASRGIAGRTQETQYF,TGTGCCAGCAGGGGGATTGCGGGACGGACCCAAGAGACCCAGTACTTC
.,15,.,TRBV15,TRBJ1-1,CATSRATQGNTEAFF,TGTGCCACCAGCAGAGCAACACAGGGGAACACTGAAGCTTTCTTT
.,15,.,TRBV7-2,TRBJ2-5,CASSYDRRGQETQYF,TGTGCCAGCAGTTACGACAGGAGGGGGCAAGAGACCCAGTACTTC
.,15,TRBD1,TRBV7-9,TRBJ2-7,CASSSDRTLSYEQYF,TGTGCCAGCAGCTCGGACAGGACCCTCTCCTACGAGCAGTACTTC
.,15,TRBD1,TRBV28,TRBJ1-2,CASSTNRGRHYGYTF,TGTGCCAGCAGTACAAACAGGGGGCGACACTATGGCTACACCTTC
.,12,.,TRBV2,TRBJ1-2,CASSGASYGYTF,TGTGCCAGCAGCGGGGCCTCCTATGGCTACACCTTC
.,15,.,TRBV7-8,TRBJ1-1,CASSSPRGMNTEAFF,TGTGCCAGCAGCTCTCCTAGGGGAATGAACACTGAAGCTTTCTTT
.,14,TRBD1,TRBV2,TRBJ1-2,CASPPQGAMDGYTF,TGTGCCAGTCCACCTCAGGGGGCGATGGATGGCTACACCTTC
.,12,.,TRBV10-3,TRBJ1-1,CAISTGFIGAFF,TGTGCCATCAGTACCGGGTTCATAGGAGCTTTCTTT
.,14,TRBD2,TRBV29-1,TRBJ2-1,CSVERSGRANEQFF,TGCAGCGTTGAACGTAGCGGGAGGGCAAATGAGCAGTTCTTC
.,14,.,TRBV11-2,TRBJ2-3,CASSLLLVADTQYF,TGTGCCAGCAGCTTATTGCTAGTGGCAGATACGCAGTATTTT
.,13,.,TRBV7-8,TRBJ1-5,CASSGQNNQPQHF,TGTGCCAGCAGTGGACAGAACAATCAGCCCCAGCATTTT
.,14,TRBD1,TRBV2,TRBJ2-5,CASSSDRGQETQYF,TGTGCCAGCAGTTCCGACAGGGGGCAAGAGACCCAGTACTTC
.,14,TRBD1,TRBV6-1,TRBJ2-3,CASRVGRGPNTQYF,TGTGCCAGCAGAGTCGGCAGGGGGCCCAATACGCAGTATTTT
.,15,TRBD1,TRBV18,TRBJ2-7,CASSPLEGGWYEQYF,TGTGCCAGCTCACCACTGGAAGGGGGCTGGTACGAGCAGTACTTC